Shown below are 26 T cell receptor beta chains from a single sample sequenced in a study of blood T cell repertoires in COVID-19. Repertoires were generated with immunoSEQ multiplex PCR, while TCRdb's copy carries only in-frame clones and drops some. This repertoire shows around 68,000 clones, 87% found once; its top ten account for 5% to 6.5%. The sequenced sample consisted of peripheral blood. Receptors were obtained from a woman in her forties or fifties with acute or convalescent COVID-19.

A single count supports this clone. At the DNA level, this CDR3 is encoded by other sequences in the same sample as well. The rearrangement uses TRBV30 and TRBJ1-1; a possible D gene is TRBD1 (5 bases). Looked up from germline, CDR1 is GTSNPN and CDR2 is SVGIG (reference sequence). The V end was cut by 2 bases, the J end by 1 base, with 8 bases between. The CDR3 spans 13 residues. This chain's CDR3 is CAWSRQGNTEAFF. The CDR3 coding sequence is TGTGCCTGGAGTCGTCAGGGGAACACTGAAGCTTTCTTT.

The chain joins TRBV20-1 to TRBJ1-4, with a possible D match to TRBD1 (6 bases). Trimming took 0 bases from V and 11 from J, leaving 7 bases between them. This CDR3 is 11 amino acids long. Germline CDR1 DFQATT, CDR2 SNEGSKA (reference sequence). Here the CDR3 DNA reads TGCAGTGCTAGAGATCAGGGGAAACTGTTTTTT. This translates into CSARDQGKLFF.

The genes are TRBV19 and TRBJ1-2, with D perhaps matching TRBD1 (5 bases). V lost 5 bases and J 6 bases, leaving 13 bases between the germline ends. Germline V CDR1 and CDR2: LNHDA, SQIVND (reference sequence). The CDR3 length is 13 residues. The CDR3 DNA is TGTGCCAGTAGTCCAGACGTGGGGCATGGCTACACCTTC. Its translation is CASSPDVGHGYTF.

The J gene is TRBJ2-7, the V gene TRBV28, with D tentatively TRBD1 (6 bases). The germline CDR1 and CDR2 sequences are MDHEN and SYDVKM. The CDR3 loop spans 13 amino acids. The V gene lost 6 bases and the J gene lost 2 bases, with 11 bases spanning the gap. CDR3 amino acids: CASRPRGTYEQYF. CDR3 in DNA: TGTGCCAGCAGGCCTAGGGGGACCTACGAGCAGTACTTC.

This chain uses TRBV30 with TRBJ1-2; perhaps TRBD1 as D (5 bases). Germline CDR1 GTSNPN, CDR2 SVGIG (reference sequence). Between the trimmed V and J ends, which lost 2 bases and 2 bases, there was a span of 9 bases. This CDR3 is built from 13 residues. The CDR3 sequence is CAWSMAGNYGYTF. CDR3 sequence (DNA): TGTGCCTGGAGTATGGCAGGGAACTATGGCTACACCTTC.

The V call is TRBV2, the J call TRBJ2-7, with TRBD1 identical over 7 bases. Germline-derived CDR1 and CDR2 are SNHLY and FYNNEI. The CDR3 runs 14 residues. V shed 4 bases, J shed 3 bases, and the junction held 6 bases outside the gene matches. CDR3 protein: CASSVNRGDYEQYF. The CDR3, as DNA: TGTGCCAGCAGTGTAAACAGGGGAGACTACGAGCAGTACTTC.

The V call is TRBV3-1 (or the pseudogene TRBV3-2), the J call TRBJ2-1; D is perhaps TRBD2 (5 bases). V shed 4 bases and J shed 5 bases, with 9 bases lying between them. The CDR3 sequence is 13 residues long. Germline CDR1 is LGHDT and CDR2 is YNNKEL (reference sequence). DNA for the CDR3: TGTGCCAGCAGCCCCGGACTCAACAATGAGCAGTTCTTC. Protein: CASSPGLNNEQFF.

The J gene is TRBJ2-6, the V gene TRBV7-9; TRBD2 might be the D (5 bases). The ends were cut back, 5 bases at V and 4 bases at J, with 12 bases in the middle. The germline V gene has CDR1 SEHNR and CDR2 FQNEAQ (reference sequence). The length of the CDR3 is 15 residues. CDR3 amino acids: CASSPRVWGANVLTF. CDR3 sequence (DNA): TGTGCCAGCAGCCCGCGGGTGTGGGGGGCCAACGTCCTGACTTTC.

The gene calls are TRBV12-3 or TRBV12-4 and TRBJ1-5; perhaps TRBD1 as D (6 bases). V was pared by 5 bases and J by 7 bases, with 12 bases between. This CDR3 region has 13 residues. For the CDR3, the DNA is TGTGCCAGCAGTCTCAGGGGTTGGCAGCCCCAGCATTTT. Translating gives CASSLRGWQPQHF.

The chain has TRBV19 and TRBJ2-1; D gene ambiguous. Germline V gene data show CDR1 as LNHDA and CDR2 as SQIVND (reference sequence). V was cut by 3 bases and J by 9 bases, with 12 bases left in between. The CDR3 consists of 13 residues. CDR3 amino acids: CASSIFYPGEQFF. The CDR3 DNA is TGTGCCAGTAGTATTTTCTACCCTGGTGAGCAGTTCTTC.

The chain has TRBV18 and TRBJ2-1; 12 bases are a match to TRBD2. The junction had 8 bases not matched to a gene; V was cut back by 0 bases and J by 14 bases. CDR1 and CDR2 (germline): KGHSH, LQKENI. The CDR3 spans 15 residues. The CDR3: CASSPPDLAGGEEFF. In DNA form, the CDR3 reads TGTGCCAGCTCACCACCCGATCTAGCGGGGGGGGAGGAGTTCTTC.

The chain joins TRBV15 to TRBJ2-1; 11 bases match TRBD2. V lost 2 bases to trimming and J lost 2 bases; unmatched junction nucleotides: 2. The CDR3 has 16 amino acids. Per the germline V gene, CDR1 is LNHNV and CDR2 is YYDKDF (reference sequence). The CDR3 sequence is CATSRTSGSAYNEQFF. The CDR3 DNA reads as TGTGCCACCAGCAGAACTAGCGGGAGTGCCTACAATGAGCAGTTCTTC.

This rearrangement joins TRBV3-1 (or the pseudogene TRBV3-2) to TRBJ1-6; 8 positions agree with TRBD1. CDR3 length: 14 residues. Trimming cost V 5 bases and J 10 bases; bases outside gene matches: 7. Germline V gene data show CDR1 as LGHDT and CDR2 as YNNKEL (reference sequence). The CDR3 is CASSSGQGRSPLHF. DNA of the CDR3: TGTGCCAGCAGCTCCGGACAGGGAAGGTCACCCCTCCACTTT.

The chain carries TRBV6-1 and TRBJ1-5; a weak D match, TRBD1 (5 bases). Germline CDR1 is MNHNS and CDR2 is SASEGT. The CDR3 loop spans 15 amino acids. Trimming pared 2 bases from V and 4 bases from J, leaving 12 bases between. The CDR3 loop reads CASSESSPGNQPQHF. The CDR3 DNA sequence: TGTGCCAGCAGTGAATCTTCCCCAGGGAATCAGCCCCAGCATTTT.

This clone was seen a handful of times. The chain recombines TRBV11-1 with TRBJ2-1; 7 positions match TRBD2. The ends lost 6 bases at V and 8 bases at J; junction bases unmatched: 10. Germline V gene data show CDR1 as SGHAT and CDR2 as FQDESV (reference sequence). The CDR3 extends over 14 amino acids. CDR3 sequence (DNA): TGTGCCAGCAGTCGATCGACTAGCATCCATGAGCAGTTCTTC. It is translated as CASSRSTSIHEQFF.

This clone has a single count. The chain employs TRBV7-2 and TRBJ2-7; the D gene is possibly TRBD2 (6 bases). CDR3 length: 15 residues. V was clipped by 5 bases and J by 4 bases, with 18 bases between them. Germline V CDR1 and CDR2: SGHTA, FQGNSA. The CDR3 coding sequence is TGTGCCAGCAGCCCCCCATGGGGGGAAGGGTACGAGCAGTACTTC. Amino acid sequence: CASSPPWGEGYEQYF.

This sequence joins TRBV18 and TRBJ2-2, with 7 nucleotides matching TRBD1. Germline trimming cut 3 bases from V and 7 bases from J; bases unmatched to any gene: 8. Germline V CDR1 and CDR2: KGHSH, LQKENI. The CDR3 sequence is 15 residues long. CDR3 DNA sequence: TGTGCCAGCTCACCGGGGCAGGGGGTCATCGGGGAGCTGTTTTTT. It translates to CASSPGQGVIGELFF.

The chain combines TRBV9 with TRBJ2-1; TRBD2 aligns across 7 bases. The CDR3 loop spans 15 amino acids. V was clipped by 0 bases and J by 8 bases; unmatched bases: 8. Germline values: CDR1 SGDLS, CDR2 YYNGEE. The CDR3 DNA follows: TGTGCCAGCAGCGTAGGGGACCGGGAGGCCGATGAGCAGTTCTTC. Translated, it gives CASSVGDREADEQFF. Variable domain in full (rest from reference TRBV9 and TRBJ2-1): DSGVTQTPKHLITATGQRVTLRCSPRSGDLSVYWYQQSLDQGLQFLIQYYNGEERAKGNILERFSAQQFPDLHSELNLSSLELGDSALYFCASSVGDREADEQFFGPGTRLTVL.

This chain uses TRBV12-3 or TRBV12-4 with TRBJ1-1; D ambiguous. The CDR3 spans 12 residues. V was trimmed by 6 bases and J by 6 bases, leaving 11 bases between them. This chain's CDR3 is CASRVFHSEAFF. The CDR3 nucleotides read TGTGCCAGCAGGGTCTTCCACTCTGAAGCTTTCTTT.

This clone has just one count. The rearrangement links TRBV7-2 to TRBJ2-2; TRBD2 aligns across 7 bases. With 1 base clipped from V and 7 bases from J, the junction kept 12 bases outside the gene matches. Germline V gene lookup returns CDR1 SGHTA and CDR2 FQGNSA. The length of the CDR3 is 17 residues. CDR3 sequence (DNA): TGTGCCAGCAGCTTAGGATATCTAGCGGCTCACCGCGGGGAGCTGTTTTTT. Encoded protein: CASSLGYLAAHRGELFF.

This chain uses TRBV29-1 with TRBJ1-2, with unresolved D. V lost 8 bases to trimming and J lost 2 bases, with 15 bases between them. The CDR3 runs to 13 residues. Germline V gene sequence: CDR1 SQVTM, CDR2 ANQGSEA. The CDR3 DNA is TGCAGCTTTGTTATGGCGGGGAACTATGGCTACACCTTC. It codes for CSFVMAGNYGYTF.

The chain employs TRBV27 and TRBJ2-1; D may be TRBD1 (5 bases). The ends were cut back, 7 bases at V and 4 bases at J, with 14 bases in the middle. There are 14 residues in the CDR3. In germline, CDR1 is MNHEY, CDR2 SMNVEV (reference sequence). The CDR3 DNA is TGTGCCAGCACCCAGGGCTTACTATACAATGAGCAGTTCTTC. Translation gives CASTQGLLYNEQFF.

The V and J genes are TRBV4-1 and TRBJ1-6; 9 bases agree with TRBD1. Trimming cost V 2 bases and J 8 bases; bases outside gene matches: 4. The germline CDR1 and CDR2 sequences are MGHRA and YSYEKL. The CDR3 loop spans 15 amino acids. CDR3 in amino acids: CASSQRDRDDSPLHF. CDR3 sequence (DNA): TGCGCCAGCAGCCAACGGGACAGGGACGATTCACCCCTCCACTTT.

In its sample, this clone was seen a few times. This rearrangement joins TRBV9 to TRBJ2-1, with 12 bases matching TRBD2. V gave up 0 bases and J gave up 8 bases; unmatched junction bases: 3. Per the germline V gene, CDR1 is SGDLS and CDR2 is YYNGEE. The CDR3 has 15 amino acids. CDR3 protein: CASSVGTSGIDEQFF. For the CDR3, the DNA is TGTGCCAGCAGCGTAGGGACTAGCGGGATCGATGAGCAGTTCTTC.

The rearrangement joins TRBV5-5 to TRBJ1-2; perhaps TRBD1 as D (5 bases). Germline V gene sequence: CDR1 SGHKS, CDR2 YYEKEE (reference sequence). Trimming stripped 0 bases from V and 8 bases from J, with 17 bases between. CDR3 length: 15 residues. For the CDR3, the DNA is TGTGCCAGCAGCTTGGAGGGGACTCCAGCTCGGGGCTACACCTTC. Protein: CASSLEGTPARGYTF.

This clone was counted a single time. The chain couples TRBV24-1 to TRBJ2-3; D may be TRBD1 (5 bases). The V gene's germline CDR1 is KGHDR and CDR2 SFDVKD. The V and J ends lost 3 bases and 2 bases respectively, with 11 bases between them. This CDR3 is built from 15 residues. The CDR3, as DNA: TGTGCCACCAGTGATCCCGGACACTTCACAGATACGCAGTATTTT. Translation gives CATSDPGHFTDTQYF.